A selection of T cell receptor beta chains follows, all from one sample in a study of primary melanoma T cells and metastatic recurrence. TCRdb's copy holds only in-frame clones and misses some; the assay was immunoSEQ multiplex PCR. Its table lists 25 or so clones. The sample was melanoma tumor tissue. The receptor set was obtained from a human donor with melanoma. The CDR3 runs from the conserved cysteine through the conserved F or W. D genes are given only for firm matches. Clone sizes are given selectively: once, few, many, or a class where the clone is expanded.

>TRBJ2-7|-|18|TRBV10-2|TRBD2
TGCGCCAGCAGTGATTCGGGACTAGCGGGAGGACGCTCCTACGAGCAGTACTTC
CASSDSGLAGGRSYEQYF
>TRBJ1-6|-|16|TRBV11-3|-
TGTGCCAGCAGCTTGGTTGGGGGCGCCAATAATTCACCCCTCCACTTT
CASSLVGGANNSPLHF
>TRBJ2-6|once|17|TRBV11-3|-
TGTGCCAGCAGCTTGACGAAACAGGGATTTGGGGCCAACGTCCTGACTTTC
CASSLTKQGFGANVLTF
>TRBJ2-1|-|13|TRBV19|TRBD1
TGTGCTTCGGACAGGGGGAACTACAATGAGCAGTTCTTC
CASDRGNYNEQFF
>TRBJ2-1|-|15|TRBV18|TRBD1
TGTGCCAGCTCAGTACAGGGGGCCTCACGGGATGAGCAGTTCTTC
CASSVQGASRDEQFF
>TRBJ2-2|-|15|TRBV1|-
TGCGCCAGCAGCCAAGATCGGGGCTGGACCGGGGAGCTGTTTTTT
CASSQDRGWTGELFF
>TRBJ2-3|-|13|TRBV28|-
TGTGCCACTACCAGGGACGGCACAGATACGCAGTATTTT
CATTRDGTDTQYF
>TRBJ1-1|-|15|TRBV28|-
TGTGCCAGCAGAGAGAGGGGAGACAGGAACACTGAAGCTTTCTTT
CASRERGDRNTEAFF
>TRBJ1-5|-|16|TRBV28|TRBD1
TGTGCCAGCAAAGAAAAGGGGACAGTTCGAAATCAGCCCCAGCATTTT
CASKEKGTVRNQPQHF